This TCR beta chain was captured in a study of monozygotic twins with inflammatory bowel disease. Study-wide results and limits: Ultimately, a single strong signal or clonotype associated with IBD was not supported. The inverse Simpson measure of TCRbeta diversity was lower in IBD patients than in healthy co-twins.

Details on this clonotype: Its cognate antigen is unknown.

Germline V gives CDR1 DFQATT, CDR2 SNEGSKA (reference sequence). The CDR3 loop spans 11 amino acids. Eight separate reactions for every sample produced the cDNA. Using TCRalpha and TCRbeta cDNA, the researchers carried out two nested PCRs that lasted 16 and 9 cycles. TCRdb derives one entry per CDR3 protein from the 5' RACE reads, leaving out DNA. Its table lists about 210,000 distinct CDR3 sequences. The chain couples TRBV20-1 to TRBJ2-5. The material sequenced was blood. The clonotype originates from a human donor with ulcerative colitis or Crohn's disease, or a healthy co-twin of an affected twin (not recorded which). The CDR3 protein is CSALPLETQHF.